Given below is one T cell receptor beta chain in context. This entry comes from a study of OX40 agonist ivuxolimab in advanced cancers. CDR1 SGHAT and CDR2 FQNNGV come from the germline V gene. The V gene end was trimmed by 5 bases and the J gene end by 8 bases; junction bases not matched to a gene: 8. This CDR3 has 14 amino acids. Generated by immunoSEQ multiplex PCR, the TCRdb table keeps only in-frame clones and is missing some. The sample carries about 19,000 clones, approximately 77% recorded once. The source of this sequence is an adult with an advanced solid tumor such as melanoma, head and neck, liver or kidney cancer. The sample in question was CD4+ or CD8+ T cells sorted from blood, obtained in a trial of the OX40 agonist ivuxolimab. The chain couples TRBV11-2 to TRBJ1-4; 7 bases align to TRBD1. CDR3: CASSPPGQREKLFF. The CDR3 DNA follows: TGTGCCAGCAGCCCTCCGGGACAGCGCGAAAAACTGTTTTTT.